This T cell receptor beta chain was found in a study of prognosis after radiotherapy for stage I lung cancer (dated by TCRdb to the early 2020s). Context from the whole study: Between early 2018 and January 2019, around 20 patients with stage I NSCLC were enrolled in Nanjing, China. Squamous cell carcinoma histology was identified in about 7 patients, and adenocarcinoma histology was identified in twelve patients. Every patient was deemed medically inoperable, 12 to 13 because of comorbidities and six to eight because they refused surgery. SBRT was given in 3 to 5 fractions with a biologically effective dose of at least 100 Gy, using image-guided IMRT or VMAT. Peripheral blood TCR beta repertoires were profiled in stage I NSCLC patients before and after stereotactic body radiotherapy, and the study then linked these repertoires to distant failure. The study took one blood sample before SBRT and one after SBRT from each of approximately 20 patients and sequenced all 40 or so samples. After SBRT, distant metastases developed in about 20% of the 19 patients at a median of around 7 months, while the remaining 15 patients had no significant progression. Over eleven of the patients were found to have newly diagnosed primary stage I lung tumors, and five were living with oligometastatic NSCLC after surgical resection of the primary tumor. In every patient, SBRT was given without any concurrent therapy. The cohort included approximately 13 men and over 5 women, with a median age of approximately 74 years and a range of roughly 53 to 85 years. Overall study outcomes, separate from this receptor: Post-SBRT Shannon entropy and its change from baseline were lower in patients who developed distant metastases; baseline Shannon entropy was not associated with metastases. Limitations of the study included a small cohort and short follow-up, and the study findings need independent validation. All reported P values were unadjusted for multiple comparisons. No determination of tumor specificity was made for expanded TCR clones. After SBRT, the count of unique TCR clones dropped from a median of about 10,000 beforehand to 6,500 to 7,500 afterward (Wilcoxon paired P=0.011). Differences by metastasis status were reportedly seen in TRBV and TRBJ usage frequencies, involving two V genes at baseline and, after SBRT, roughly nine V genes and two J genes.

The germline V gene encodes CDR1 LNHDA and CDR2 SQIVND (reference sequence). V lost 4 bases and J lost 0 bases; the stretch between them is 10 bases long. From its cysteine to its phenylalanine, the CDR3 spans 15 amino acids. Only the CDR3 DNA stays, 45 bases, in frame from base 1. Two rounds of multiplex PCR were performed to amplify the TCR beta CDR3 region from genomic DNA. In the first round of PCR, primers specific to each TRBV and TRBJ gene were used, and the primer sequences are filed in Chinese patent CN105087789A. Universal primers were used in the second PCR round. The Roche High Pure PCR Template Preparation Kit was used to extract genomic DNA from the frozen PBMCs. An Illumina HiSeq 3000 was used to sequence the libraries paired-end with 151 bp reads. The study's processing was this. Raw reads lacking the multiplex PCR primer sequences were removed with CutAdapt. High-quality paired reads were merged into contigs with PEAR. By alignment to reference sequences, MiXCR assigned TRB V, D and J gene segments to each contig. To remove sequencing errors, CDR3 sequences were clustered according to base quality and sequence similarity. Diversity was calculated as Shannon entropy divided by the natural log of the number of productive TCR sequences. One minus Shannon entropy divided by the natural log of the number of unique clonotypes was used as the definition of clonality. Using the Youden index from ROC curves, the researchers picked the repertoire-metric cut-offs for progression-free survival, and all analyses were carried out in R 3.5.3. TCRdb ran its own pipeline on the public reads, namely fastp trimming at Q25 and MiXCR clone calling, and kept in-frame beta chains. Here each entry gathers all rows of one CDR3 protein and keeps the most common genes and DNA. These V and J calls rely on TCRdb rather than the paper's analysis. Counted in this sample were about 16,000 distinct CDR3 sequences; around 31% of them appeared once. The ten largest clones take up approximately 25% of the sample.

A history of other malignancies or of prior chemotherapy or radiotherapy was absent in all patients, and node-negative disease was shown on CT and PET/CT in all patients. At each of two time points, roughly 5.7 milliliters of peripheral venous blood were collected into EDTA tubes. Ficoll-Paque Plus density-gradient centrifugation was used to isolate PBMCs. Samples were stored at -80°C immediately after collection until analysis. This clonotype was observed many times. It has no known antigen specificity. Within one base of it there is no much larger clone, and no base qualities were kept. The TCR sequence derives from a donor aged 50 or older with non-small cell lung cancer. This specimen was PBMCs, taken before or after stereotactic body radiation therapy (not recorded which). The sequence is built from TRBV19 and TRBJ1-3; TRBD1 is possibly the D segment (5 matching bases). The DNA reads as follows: TGTGCCAGTAGTAAAGGGACGGTCTCTGGAAACACCATATATTTT. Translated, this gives CASSKGTVSGNTIYF. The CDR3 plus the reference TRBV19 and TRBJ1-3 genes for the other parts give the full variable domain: DGGITQSPKYLFRKEGQNVTLSCEQNLNHDAMYWYRQDPGQGLRLIYYSQIVNDFQKGDIAEGYSVSREKKESFPLTVTSAQKNPTAFYLCASSKGTVSGNTIYFGEGSWLTVV.